This TCR beta chain was found in a study of T cells after yellow fever vaccination. Looking at the study overall: Low-cell-number fractions underwent preparation using SMART-Seq v4 Ultra Low Input. Study-wide findings and caveats: Most clones from primary vaccination resurfaced after the booster (around 95% CD4, less than 90% CD8).

TCRdb reanalysed the 5' RACE reads using MiXCR and keeps one entry per CDR3 protein. The sample contains hundreds of thousands of distinct CDR3 sequences, approximately 9% of which appear only once. There are 14 residues in the CDR3. Between the trimmed V and J ends, which lost 6 bases and 3 bases, there was a span of 13 bases. Germline V gene data show CDR1 as LGHDT and CDR2 as YNNKEL (reference sequence). In its sample, this clonotype was seen a few times. Its specificity is unknown. The clonotype was recovered from a young man who received the YFV17D yellow fever vaccine. The source was PBMCs, collected on the day of the first yellow fever vaccination. The chain combines TRBV3-1 with TRBJ2-3; D gene ambiguous. CDR3 region: CASRGMGFTDTQYF. The CDR3 DNA follows: TGTGCCAGCAGGGGCATGGGCTTTACAGATACGCAGTATTTT.